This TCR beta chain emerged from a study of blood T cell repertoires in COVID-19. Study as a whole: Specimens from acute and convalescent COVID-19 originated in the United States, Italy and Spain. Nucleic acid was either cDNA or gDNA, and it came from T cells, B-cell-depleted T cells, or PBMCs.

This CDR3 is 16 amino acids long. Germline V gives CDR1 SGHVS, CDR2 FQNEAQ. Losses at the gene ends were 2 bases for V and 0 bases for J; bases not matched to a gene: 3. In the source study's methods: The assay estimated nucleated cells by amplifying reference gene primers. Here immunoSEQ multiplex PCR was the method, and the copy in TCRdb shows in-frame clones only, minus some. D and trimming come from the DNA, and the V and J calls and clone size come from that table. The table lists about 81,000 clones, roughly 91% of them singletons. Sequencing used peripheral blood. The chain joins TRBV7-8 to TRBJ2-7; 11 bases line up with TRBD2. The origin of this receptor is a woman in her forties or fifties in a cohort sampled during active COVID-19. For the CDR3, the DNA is TGTGCCAGCAGCTTATCGACTAGCGGGACCTCCTACGAGCAGTACTTC. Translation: CASSLSTSGTSYEQYF.